The rows below give T cell receptor beta chains drawn from one sample of a study of human T cells and chemical hapten exposure. From the RACE reads, TCRdb called clonotypes with MiXCR, one entry per CDR3 protein. The repertoire holds 95,000 to 150,000 distinct CDR3 sequences, roughly 15% seen once, with 0.92% in the top ten. The starting material was whole blood, obtained in connection with sensitization to the hapten diphenylcyclopropenone (DPC). These receptors were taken from a man aged 18 to 30 with alopecia areata. Some clones in this sample may be carry-over from other donors' samples. Each CDR3 is given with its conserved first and last residue. The D gene is left open where the match is weak. Clone size appears in some rows only: once, few, many, or a class for an expanded clone.

J gene: TRBJ2-6
V gene: TRBV6-6
clone size: many
D gene: -
CDR3 DNA: TGTGCCAGCAGTTTCAGCGGAGCTGGGGCCAACGTCCTGACTTTC
CDR3 protein: CASSFSGAGANVLTF

J gene: TRBJ1-2
V gene: TRBV29-1
clone size: few
D gene: -
CDR3 DNA: TGCAGCGTTTTAAACAGGGAGAAAGGAGCTAACTATGGCTACACCTTC
CDR3 protein: CSVLNREKGANYGYTF

J gene: TRBJ2-5
V gene: TRBV21-1
clone size: -
D gene: -
CDR3 DNA: TGTGCCAGCAGCAAAGGCACACCGGAGGAGACCCAGTACTTC
CDR3 protein: CASSKGTPEETQYF

J gene: TRBJ1-1
V gene: TRBV18
clone size: -
D gene: -
CDR3 DNA: TGTGCCAGCTCACCGCGACAGATGAACACTGAAGCTTTCTTT
CDR3 protein: CASSPRQMNTEAFF

J gene: TRBJ1-2
V gene: TRBV12-3/TRBV12-4
clone size: few
D gene: -
CDR3 DNA: TGTGCCAGCAGCTTGACAGCTCTTAACTATGGCTACACCTTC
CDR3 protein: CASSLTALNYGYTF

J gene: TRBJ2-3
V gene: TRBV5-1
clone size: few
D gene: -
CDR3 DNA: TGCGCCAGCAGCTTGGGCGAGCCTACAGATACGCAGTATTTT
CDR3 protein: CASSLGEPTDTQYF

J gene: TRBJ2-1
V gene: TRBV5-1
clone size: -
D gene: TRBD2
CDR3 DNA: TGCGCCAGCCGATTGGGACTAGCGGAATCGGATGAGCAGTTCTTC
CDR3 protein: CASRLGLAESDEQFF

J gene: TRBJ1-1
V gene: TRBV20-1
clone size: -
D gene: TRBD1
CDR3 DNA: TGCAGTGCCCCGGGACAGATCAACACTGAAGCTTTCTTT
CDR3 protein: CSAPGQINTEAFF

J gene: TRBJ1-5
V gene: TRBV7-2
clone size: few
D gene: TRBD1
CDR3 DNA: TGTGCCAGCAGCTTGACCAGGGGGTTTGGCCAGCCCCAGCATTTT
CDR3 protein: CASSLTRGFGQPQHF

J gene: TRBJ2-3
V gene: TRBV20-1
clone size: -
D gene: TRBD2
CDR3 DNA: TGCAGTGCTAGACTCGGACTAGCGGAAACGAGCACAGATACGCAGTATTTT
CDR3 protein: CSARLGLAETSTDTQYF

J gene: TRBJ2-7
V gene: TRBV28
clone size: -
D gene: -
CDR3 DNA: TGTGCCAGCAGTTCCAGTAGCGAGCAGTACTTC
CDR3 protein: CASSSSSEQYF

J gene: TRBJ1-5
V gene: TRBV28
clone size: many
D gene: -
CDR3 DNA: TGTGCCAGCAGTAAAACAGCTCAGCCCCAGCATTTT
CDR3 protein: CASSKTAQPQHF

J gene: TRBJ1-6
V gene: TRBV28
clone size: few
D gene: -
CDR3 DNA: TGTGCCAGCCGCCGGGACTTCGGAAATTCACCCCTCCACTTT
CDR3 protein: CASRRDFGNSPLHF

J gene: TRBJ1-6
V gene: TRBV9
clone size: few
D gene: -
CDR3 DNA: TGTGCCAGCAGCCTCCTCTCGTCTAATTCACCCCTCCACTTT
CDR3 protein: CASSLLSSNSPLHF

J gene: TRBJ1-1
V gene: TRBV7-9
clone size: -
D gene: -
CDR3 DNA: TGTGCCAGCAGCCCCACGAGGGGGGCGCGCACTGAAGCTTTCTTT
CDR3 protein: CASSPTRGARTEAFF

J gene: TRBJ2-3
V gene: TRBV7-3
clone size: -
D gene: TRBD2
CDR3 DNA: TGTGCCAGCAGCTCGTTAGCGGGGGGCGTCACAGATACGCAGTATTTT
CDR3 protein: CASSSLAGGVTDTQYF

J gene: TRBJ1-3
V gene: TRBV9
clone size: -
D gene: TRBD1
CDR3 DNA: TGTGCCAGCAGCCCTGGACAGGCGAGACGCTCTGGAAACACCATATATTTT
CDR3 protein: CASSPGQARRSGNTIYF

J gene: TRBJ2-1
V gene: TRBV5-1
clone size: -
D gene: -
CDR3 DNA: TGCGCCAGCAGTCGACAGGCCAATGAGCAGTTCTTC
CDR3 protein: CASSRQANEQFF

J gene: TRBJ2-5
V gene: TRBV5-1
clone size: -
D gene: -
CDR3 DNA: TGCGCCAGCAGCTTGGACGGGGGCGGAGGAGAGACCCAGTACTTC
CDR3 protein: CASSLDGGGGETQYF

J gene: TRBJ2-5
V gene: TRBV7-9
clone size: few
D gene: -
CDR3 DNA: TGTGCCAGCAGCTCCGGGCCGGGGGACCGGAGCCAAGAGACCCAGTACTTC
CDR3 protein: CASSSGPGDRSQETQYF

J gene: TRBJ2-4
V gene: TRBV7-2
clone size: -
D gene: TRBD2
CDR3 DNA: TGTGCCAGCAGCTTTAGCGGGGGGGTAGCCAAAAACATTCAGTACTTC
CDR3 protein: CASSFSGGVAKNIQYF

J gene: TRBJ2-2
V gene: TRBV5-4
clone size: -
D gene: -
CDR3 DNA: TGTGCCAGCAGCTACCTAGCGGGGGAGCTGTTTTTT
CDR3 protein: CASSYLAGELFF

J gene: TRBJ2-1
V gene: TRBV7-2
clone size: few
D gene: -
CDR3 DNA: TGTGCCAGCAGCCCACGCGGGATCTCCTACAATGAGCAGTTCTTC
CDR3 protein: CASSPRGISYNEQFF

J gene: TRBJ2-2
V gene: TRBV4-3
clone size: -
D gene: -
CDR3 DNA: TGCGCCAGCAGCCAAGATTATCTCGTGAACACCGGGGAGCTGTTTTTT
CDR3 protein: CASSQDYLVNTGELFF

J gene: TRBJ2-1
V gene: TRBV7-9
clone size: -
D gene: TRBD1
CDR3 DNA: TGTGCCAGCAGCAGCTCGACAGGGTTAGAGCAGTTCTTC
CDR3 protein: CASSSSTGLEQFF

J gene: TRBJ1-2
V gene: TRBV28
clone size: -
D gene: -
CDR3 DNA: TGTGCCAGCACCACAGGGTTTCGCCGTGGCTACACCTTC
CDR3 protein: CASTTGFRRGYTF

J gene: TRBJ2-3
V gene: TRBV19
clone size: -
D gene: -
CDR3 DNA: TGTGCCAGTGTGGGACTTTCCGTCACAGATACGCAGTATTTT
CDR3 protein: CASVGLSVTDTQYF

J gene: TRBJ1-1
V gene: TRBV20-1
clone size: few
D gene: -
CDR3 DNA: TGCAGTGCTAGGGTGCGCCTCTTGAACACTGAAGCTTTCTTT
CDR3 protein: CSARVRLLNTEAFF

J gene: TRBJ2-7
V gene: TRBV7-6
clone size: -
D gene: TRBD2
CDR3 DNA: TGTGCCAGCAGCAGTACTAGCGGGGCCTCCTACGAGCAGTACTTC
CDR3 protein: CASSSTSGASYEQYF

J gene: TRBJ2-7
V gene: TRBV4-1
clone size: few
D gene: -
CDR3 DNA: TGCGCCAGCAGCCATGTAGTGACAGACAACGAGCAGTACTTC
CDR3 protein: CASSHVVTDNEQYF

J gene: TRBJ1-4
V gene: TRBV9
clone size: few
D gene: TRBD1
CDR3 DNA: TGTGCCAGCAGCGTAGCTCTCAGCCGGACAGGGGAAGATGAAAAACTGTTTTTT
CDR3 protein: CASSVALSRTGEDEKLFF